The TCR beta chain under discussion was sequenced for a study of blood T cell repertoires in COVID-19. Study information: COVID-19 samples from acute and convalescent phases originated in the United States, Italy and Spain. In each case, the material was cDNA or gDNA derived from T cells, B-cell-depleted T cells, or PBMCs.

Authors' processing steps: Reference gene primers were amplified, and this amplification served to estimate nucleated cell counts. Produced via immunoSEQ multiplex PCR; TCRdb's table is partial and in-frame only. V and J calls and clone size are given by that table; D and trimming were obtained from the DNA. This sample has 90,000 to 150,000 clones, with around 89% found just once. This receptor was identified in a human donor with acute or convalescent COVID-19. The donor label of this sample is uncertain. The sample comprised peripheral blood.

The CDR3 here is CASSLITSGTGTDTQYF. CDR3 coding DNA: TGTGCCAGCAGCTTAATCACTAGCGGGACAGGGACCGATACGCAGTATTTT. The chain couples TRBV5-6 to TRBJ2-3, with D perhaps TRBD2 (10 bases). CDR3 length equals 17 residues. The V end lost 2 bases, the J end lost 6 bases, and 22 bases lay between the germline ends. CDR1 is SGHDT, CDR2 YYEEEE, per germline. Using reference TRBV5-6 and TRBJ2-3 for the parts outside the CDR3, the full variable domain is DAGVTQSPTHLIKTRGQQVTLRCSPKSGHDTVSWYQQALGQGPQFIFQYYEEEERQRGNFPDRFSGHQFPNYSSELNVNALLLGDSALYLCASSLITSGTGTDTQYFGPGTRLTVL.